Sequencing of this T cell receptor (beta chain) was carried out in a study of spatial heterogeneity in lung cancer (dated by TCRdb to between 2019 and 2020). The study in broad terms: Beta-chain transcripts were consistently detected in greater numbers than alpha-chain transcripts, which likely reflected higher beta-chain transcript abundance. In tumor regions, TCR transcript counts showed a strong correlation with a T cell transcriptional module score derived from matched bulk RNA-seq. In the raw uncorrected reads, each unique combination of TCR and UMI appeared on average more than ten times. In non-small cell lung cancer, the study made a quantitative comparison of TCR alpha and beta repertoires among multiple tumor regions, matched nontumor lung and blood. Nonsynonymous mutation counts, determined by whole-exome sequencing of tumor tissue, were related to features of the TCR repertoire. Both alpha and beta chains were TCR-sequenced in around 220 tumor regions, fewer than 80 matched nontumor lung samples and around 50 PBMC samples obtained at surgery. The study at large found these results: Additional single-cell paired TCR alpha and beta sequencing was considered necessary to confirm, at a functional level, the hypothesis that regional TCRs recognize regional mutations. TCR-seq was estimated to cover only approximately 7% of tumor T cells for alpha chains and around 13% for beta chains. The count of ubiquitous expanded TCRs correlated with the count of ubiquitous nonsynonymous mutations, and the count of regional expanded TCRs correlated with the count of regional nonsynonymous mutations. The tumor nonsynonymous mutation count correlated with the number of expanded alpha and beta TCRs within the tumor.

The library was produced with 5' RACE. These reads were obtained on a NextSeq 500. The TCR library protocol attached a unique molecular identifier to each TCR cDNA molecule to allow correction of PCR and sequencing errors. In the source study's methods: Decombinator tools were used for TCR identification, UMI-based error correction and CDR3 extraction. TCRs above a frequency of 2 per 1,000, corresponding to the top 1% of the tumor frequency distribution, were defined as expanded. Expanded tumor TCRs were classed as regional if statistically deemed absent (corrected P<0.05) from at least one tumor region, otherwise ubiquitous. Each repertoire was subsampled 100 times to 5,000 TCRs, after which Renyi diversity was computed with the R vegan package. CDR3 similarity networks were constructed using string-kernel similarity of amino acid triplets, with links drawn between CDR3s whose pairwise similarity was above 0.82. TCRdb reanalyzed the raw reads on its own, using fastp at Q25 for trimming and MiXCR for clone calling, and kept in-frame beta chains. Each record represents a unique CDR3 protein, reported with the most common genes and DNA among its rows. V and J calls and clone size were set by TCRdb, not the authors. In all, the sample holds over 25,000 distinct CDR3 sequences, and around 7.4% of those were seen once. In total, the top ten clones hold approximately 23% of the sample.

CDR1 MNHEY and CDR2 SVGEGT were looked up in the germline V gene. Germline trimming: 1 base from V, 8 bases from J; junction bases outside gene matches: 3. There are 13 amino acids in the CDR3, from cysteine to phenylalanine inclusive. This entry keeps only the CDR3 DNA: 39 bases, framed from base 1. The sample's time point label is to be understood as: sample taken at primary tumor resection. Samples were obtained from over 70 patients with early-stage, untreated non-small cell lung cancer from the lung TRACERx cohort. For TCR sequencing, whole RNA was extracted from tumor and nontumor lung tissue, or from cryopreserved PBMC samples, and no cell sorting was done. Patients were selected for TCR sequencing only if sufficient RNA was available from at least two tumor regions. Before selection, tumor and adjacent nontumor lung specimens were reviewed by a lung pathologist. This clonotype was counted at least ten times. Its antigen is currently not known. No base-level quality is on record; no much larger clone is a single base apart.

The specimen comprised lung tumor tissue, sampled at surgery. The chain joins TRBV6-2 or TRBV6-3 to TRBJ1-1; a stretch of 8 junction bases matches TRBD1. The receptor's source is a male donor with early-stage non-small cell lung cancer. The CDR3 in this case is CASSYWTGLEAFF. The sequenced DNA is TGTGCCAGCAGTTACTGGACAGGGCTCGAAGCTTTCTTT.